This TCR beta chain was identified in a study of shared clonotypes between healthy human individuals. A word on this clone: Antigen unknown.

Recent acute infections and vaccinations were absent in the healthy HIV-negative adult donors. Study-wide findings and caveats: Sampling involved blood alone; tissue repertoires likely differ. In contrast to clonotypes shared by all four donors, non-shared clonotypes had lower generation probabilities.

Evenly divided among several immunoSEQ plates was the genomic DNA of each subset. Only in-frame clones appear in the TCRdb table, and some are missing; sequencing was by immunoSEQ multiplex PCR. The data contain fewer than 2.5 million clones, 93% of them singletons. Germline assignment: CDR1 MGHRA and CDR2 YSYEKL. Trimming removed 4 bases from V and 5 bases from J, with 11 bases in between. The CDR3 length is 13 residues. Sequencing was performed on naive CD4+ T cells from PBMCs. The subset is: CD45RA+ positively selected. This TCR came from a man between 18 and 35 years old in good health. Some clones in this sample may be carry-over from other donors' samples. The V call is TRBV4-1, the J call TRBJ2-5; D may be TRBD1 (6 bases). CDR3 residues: CASSPYREETQYF. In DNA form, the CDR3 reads TGCGCCAGCAGCCCCTACAGGGAGGAGACCCAGTACTTC.